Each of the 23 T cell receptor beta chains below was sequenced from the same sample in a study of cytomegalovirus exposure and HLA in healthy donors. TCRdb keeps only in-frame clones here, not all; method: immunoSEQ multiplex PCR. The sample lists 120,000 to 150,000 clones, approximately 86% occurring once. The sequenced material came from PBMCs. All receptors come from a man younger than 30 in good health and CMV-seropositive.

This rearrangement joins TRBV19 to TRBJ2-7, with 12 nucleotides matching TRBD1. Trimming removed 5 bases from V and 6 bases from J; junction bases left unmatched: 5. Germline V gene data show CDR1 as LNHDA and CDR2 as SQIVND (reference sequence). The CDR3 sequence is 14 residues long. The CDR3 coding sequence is TGTGCCAGTAGTCCTGGGACAGGGGGCTTCGAGCAGTACTTC. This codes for CASSPGTGGFEQYF.

CDR3 region: CASSLGDRNNSPLHF. In nucleotides, the CDR3 is TGTGCCAGCAGCTTAGGGGACAGAAATAATTCACCCCTCCACTTT. V and J are TRBV5-6 and TRBJ1-6; 7 nucleotides line up with TRBD1. The CDR3 sequence is 15 residues long. Per germline, CDR1 SGHDT and CDR2 YYEEEE. The J segment lost 5 bases and the V segment lost 2 bases, leaving 4 bases of the junction unmatched.

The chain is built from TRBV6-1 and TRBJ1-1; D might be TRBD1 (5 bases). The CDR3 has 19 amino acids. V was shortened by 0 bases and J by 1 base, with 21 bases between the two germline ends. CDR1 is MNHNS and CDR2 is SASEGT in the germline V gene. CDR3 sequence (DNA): TGTGCCAGCAGTGAAGCGCGCCTGTTGGGTAGACAGCCGAACACTGAAGCTTTCTTT. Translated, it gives CASSEARLLGRQPNTEAFF.

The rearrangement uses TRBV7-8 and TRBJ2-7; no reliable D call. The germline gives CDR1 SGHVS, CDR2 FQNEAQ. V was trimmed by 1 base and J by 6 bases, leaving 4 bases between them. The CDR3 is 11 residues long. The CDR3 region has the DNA TGTGCCAGCAGCTTAGAGCGCGAGCAGTACTTC. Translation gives CASSLEREQYF. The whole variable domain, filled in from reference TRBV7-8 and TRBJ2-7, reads GAGVSQSPRYKVAKRGQDVALRCDPISGHVSLFWYQQALGQGPEFLTYFQNEAQLDKSGLPSDRFFAERPEGSVSTLKIQRTQQEDSAVYLCASSLEREQYFGPGTRLTVT.

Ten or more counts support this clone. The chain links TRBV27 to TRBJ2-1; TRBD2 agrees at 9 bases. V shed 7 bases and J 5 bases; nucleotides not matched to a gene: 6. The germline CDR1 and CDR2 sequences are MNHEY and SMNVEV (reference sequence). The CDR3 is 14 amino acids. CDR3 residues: CASKWAGGNNEQFF. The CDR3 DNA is TGTGCCAGCAAATGGGCGGGGGGGAACAATGAGCAGTTCTTC.

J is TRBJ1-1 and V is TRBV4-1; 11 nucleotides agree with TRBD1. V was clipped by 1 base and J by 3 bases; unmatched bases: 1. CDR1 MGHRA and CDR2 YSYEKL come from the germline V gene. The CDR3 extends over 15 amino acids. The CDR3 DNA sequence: TGCGCCAGCAGCCAAGTGGACAGGGGGCACACTGAAGCTTTCTTT. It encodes CASSQVDRGHTEAFF.

The CDR3 sequence: CASSLRAGSYNEQFF. The CDR3 bases are TGCGCCAGCAGCTTGAGAGCGGGCTCCTACAATGAGCAGTTCTTC. The chain is built from TRBV5-1 and TRBJ2-1; tentatively, D is TRBD2 (6 bases). Trimming left V 1 base short and J 0 bases short, with 8 bases between. This CDR3 contains 15 residues. Germline loops: CDR1 SGHRS, CDR2 YFSETQ.

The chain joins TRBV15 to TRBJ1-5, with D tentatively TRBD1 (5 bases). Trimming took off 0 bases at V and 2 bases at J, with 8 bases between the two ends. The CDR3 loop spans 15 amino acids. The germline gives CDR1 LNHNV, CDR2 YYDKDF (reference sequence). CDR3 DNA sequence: TGTGCCACCAGCAGAGATGGAGGGGGCAATCAGCCCCAGCATTTT. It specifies CATSRDGGGNQPQHF.

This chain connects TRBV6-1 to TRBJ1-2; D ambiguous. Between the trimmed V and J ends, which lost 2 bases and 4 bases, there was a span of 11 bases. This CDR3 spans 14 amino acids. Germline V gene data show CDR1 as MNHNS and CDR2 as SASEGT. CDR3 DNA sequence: TGTGCCAGCAGTGAACAATCAGGATCCTATGGCTACACCTTC. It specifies CASSEQSGSYGYTF.

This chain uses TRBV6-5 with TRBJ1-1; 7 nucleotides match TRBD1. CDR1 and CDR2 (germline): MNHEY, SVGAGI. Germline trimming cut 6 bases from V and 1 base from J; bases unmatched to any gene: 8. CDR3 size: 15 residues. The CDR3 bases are TGTGCCAGCAGCCGCCAAAGGACAGGGAACACTGAAGCTTTCTTT. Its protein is CASSRQRTGNTEAFF.

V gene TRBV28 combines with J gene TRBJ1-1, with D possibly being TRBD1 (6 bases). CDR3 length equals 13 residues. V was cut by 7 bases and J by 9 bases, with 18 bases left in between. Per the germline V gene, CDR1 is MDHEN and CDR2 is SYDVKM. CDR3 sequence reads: CASTWGDRTKAFF. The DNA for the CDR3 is TGTGCCAGCACCTGGGGCGACAGGACGAAAGCTTTCTTT.

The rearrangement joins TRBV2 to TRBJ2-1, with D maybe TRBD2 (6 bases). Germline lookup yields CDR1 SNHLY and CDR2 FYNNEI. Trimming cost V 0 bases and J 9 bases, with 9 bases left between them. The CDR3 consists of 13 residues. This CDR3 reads CASSEAGGSEQFF. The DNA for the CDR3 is TGTGCCAGCAGTGAAGCGGGAGGCAGTGAGCAGTTCTTC.

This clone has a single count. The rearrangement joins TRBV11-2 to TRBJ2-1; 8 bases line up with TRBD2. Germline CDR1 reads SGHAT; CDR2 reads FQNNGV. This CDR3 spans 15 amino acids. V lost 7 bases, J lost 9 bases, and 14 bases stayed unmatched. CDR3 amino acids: CASTQTSGGGLEQFF. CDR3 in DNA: TGTGCCAGCACCCAAACTAGCGGAGGGGGGCTTGAGCAGTTCTTC. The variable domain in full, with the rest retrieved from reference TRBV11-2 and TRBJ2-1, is EAGVAQSPRYKIIEKRQSVAFWCNPISGHATLYWYQQILGQGPKLLIQFQNNGVVDDSQLPKDRFSAERLKGVDSTLKIQPAKLEDSAVYLCASTQTSGGGLEQFFGPGTRLTVL.

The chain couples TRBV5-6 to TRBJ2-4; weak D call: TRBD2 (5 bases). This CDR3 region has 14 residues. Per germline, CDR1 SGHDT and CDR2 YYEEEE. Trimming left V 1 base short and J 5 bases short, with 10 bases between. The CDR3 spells CASSLILVQNIQYF. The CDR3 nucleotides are TGTGCCAGCAGCTTGATACTAGTCCAAAACATTCAGTACTTC.

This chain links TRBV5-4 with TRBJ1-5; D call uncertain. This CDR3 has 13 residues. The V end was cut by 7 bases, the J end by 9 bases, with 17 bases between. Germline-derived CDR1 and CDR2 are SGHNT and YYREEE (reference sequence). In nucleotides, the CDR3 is TGTGCCAGCGTACACCGGGGATTGAGGCCCCAGCATTTT. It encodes CASVHRGLRPQHF.

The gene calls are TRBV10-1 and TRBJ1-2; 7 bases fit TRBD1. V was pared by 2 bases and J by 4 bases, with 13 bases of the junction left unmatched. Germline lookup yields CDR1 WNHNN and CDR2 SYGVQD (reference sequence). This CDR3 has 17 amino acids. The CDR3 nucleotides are TGCGCCAGCAGTGAGACAGGGGTCCCATCCCCAGTCTATGGCTACACCTTC. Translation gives CASSETGVPSPVYGYTF.

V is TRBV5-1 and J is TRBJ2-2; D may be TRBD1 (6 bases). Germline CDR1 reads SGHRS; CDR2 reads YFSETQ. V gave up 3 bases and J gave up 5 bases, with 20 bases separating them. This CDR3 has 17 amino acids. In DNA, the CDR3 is TGCGCCAGCAGCTCCGCTGTTGTCGGGACAACAACCGGGGAGCTGTTTTTT. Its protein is CASSSAVVGTTTGELFF. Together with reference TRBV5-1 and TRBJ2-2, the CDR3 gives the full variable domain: KAGVTQTPRYLIKTRGQQVTLSCSPISGHRSVSWYQQTPGQGLQFLFEYFSETQRNKGNFPGRFSGRQFSNSRSEMNVSTLELGDSALYLCASSSAVVGTTTGELFFGEGSRLTVL.

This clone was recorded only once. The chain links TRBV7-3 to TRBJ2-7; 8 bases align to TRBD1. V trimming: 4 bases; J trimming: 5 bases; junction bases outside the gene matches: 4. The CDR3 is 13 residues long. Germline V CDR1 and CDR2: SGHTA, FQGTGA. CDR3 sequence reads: CASSSTGGDEQYF. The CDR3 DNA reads TGTGCCAGCAGCTCAACAGGGGGAGACGAGCAGTACTTC.

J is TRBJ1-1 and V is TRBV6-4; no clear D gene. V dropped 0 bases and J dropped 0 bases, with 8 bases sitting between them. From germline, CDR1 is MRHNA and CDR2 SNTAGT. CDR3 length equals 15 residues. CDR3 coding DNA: TGTGCCAGCAGTGACTCAACTAGGCTGAACACTGAAGCTTTCTTT. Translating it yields CASSDSTRLNTEAFF.

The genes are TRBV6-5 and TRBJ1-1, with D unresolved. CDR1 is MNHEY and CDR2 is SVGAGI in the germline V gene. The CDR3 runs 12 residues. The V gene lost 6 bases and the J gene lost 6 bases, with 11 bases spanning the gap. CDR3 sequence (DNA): TGTGCCAGCAGCTACATGTCCGCTGAAGCTTTCTTT. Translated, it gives CASSYMSAEAFF.

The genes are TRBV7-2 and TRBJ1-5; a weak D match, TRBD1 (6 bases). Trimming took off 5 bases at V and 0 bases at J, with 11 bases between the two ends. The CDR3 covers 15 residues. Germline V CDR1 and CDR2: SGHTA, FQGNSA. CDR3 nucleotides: TGTGCCAGCAGCCGGGACAAACTTAGCAATCAGCCCCAGCATTTT. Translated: CASSRDKLSNQPQHF.

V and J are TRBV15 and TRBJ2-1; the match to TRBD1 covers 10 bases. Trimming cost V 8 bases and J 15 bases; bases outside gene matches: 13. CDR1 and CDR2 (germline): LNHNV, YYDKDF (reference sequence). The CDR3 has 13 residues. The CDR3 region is CATSGDRGAEPFF. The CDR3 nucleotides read TGTGCCACCTCCGGGGACAGGGGCGCAGAACCGTTCTTC.

CDR3 protein: CASSQDPGTDTQYF. The CDR3, as DNA: TGTGCCAGTAGTCAGGATCCGGGCACAGATACGCAGTATTTT. This sequence joins TRBV19 and TRBJ2-3, with D unresolved. Trimming left V 5 bases short and J 1 base short, with 10 bases between. This CDR3 is 14 amino acids long. CDR1 and CDR2 from the germline V gene are LNHDA and SQIVND (reference sequence).